These 16 T cell receptor beta chains were sequenced from one sample in a study of immune heterogeneity within non-small cell lung tumors. The TCR beta CDR3 region was amplified by multiplex PCR employing 32 V and 13 J primers. TCRdb ran MiXCR on the multiplex PCR reads and lists one entry per CDR3 protein. The repertoire holds approximately 9,800 distinct CDR3 sequences, with less than 20% as singletons. The authors used about 600 ng of bulk tumor genomic DNA per sample as template. Several biopsies were spaced far apart within each primary tumor and obtained as surgery took place. Patients underwent curative surgery for non-small cell lung cancer (untreated and newly diagnosed). Sequencing was carried out using lung tumor tissue. The source is a man in his forties with non-small cell lung cancer.

The chain uses TRBV7-9 and TRBJ2-3; TRBD2 matches 7 bases. The J segment lost 5 bases and the V segment lost 4 bases, leaving 9 bases of the junction unmatched. CDR3 length equals 15 residues. CDR1 SEHNR and CDR2 FQNEAQ come from the germline V gene (reference sequence). The CDR3 DNA reads as TGTGCCAGCAGCTCCGAAACTAGCGACGGAGATACGCAGTATTTT. Translated: CASSSETSDGDTQYF.

This clonotype has a handful of counts. One base away lies a much larger clone, so this may be a sequencing read error. This chain links TRBV12-3 or TRBV12-4 with TRBJ2-2, with D perhaps TRBD1 or TRBD2 (5 bases each). Trimming left V 7 bases short and J 7 bases short, with 19 bases between. The length of the CDR3 is 15 residues. The CDR3 nucleotides are TGTGCCAGCAACCTTGGGACCCCCATGGGCGGGGAGCTGTTTTTT. It codes for CASNLGTPMGGELFF.

This clonotype was recorded at least ten times. The rearrangement uses TRBV6-1 and TRBJ1-1, with a weak D call TRBD1 (5 bases). V was cut by 6 bases and J by 0 bases, with 8 bases left in between. Germline CDR1 MNHNS, CDR2 SASEGT. The CDR3 length is 13 residues. CDR3: CASSLQVNTEAFF. The CDR3 DNA reads TGTGCCAGCAGCCTACAGGTGAACACTGAAGCTTTCTTT.

V is TRBV5-8 and J is TRBJ1-5, with TRBD1 identical over 7 bases. J gave up 2 bases and V 4 bases, and 3 bases lay outside the gene matches. This CDR3 has 14 amino acids. Germline CDR1 SGHTS, CDR2 YDEGEE. The CDR3 sequence is CASSRTGGNQPQHF. DNA of the CDR3: TGTGCCAGCAGCAGGACAGGCGGCAATCAGCCCCAGCATTTT.

Note on this clonotype: Since a much larger clone is just one base distant, this may be a read error. The CDR3 DNA reads as TGCGCCAACAGCTTCCAGGGTGGGGATGAGCAGTTCTTC. This sequence encodes CANSFQGGDEQFF. The chain links TRBV5-1 to TRBJ2-1; perhaps TRBD1 as D (5 bases). The CDR3 is made up of 13 amino acids. The germline V gene encodes CDR1 SGHRS and CDR2 YFSETQ.

This clonotype was seen repeatedly, ten times or more. CDR3 loop: CASSFAGGSYEQYF. As DNA, the CDR3 is TGCGCCAGCAGCTTCGCAGGGGGCTCCTACGAGCAGTACTTC. The chain combines TRBV5-1 with TRBJ2-7; 7 nucleotides match TRBD1. Germline CDR1 is SGHRS and CDR2 is YFSETQ. This CDR3 is built from 14 residues. V shed 2 bases and J 0 bases; nucleotides not matched to a gene: 2. The whole variable domain, remainder taken from reference TRBV5-1 and TRBJ2-7, is KAGVTQTPRYLIKTRGQQVTLSCSPISGHRSVSWYQQTPGQGLQFLFEYFSETQRNKGNFPGRFSGRQFSNSRSEMNVSTLELGDSALYLCASSFAGGSYEQYFGPGTRLTVT.

This clonotype is classed as medium-sized. This chain connects TRBV7-6 to TRBJ2-3, with TRBD1 identical over 10 bases. Germline V gene sequence: CDR1 SGHVS, CDR2 FNYEAQ. The CDR3 sequence is 18 residues long. V shed 3 bases and J 4 bases; nucleotides not matched to a gene: 13. The CDR3: CASSLERPGQGLPDTQYF. CDR3 bases: TGTGCCAGCAGCTTGGAGAGACCGGGACAGGGGCTGCCAGATACGCAGTATTTT.

At least ten counts were recorded for this clonotype. The J gene is TRBJ2-5, the V gene TRBV7-2; TRBD1 agrees at 9 bases. The CDR3 contains 14 residues. The V and J ends lost 8 bases and 5 bases, in that order; junction bases with no gene match: 9. Per germline, CDR1 SGHTA and CDR2 FQGNSA. CDR3 region: CASGEQGAPETQYF. The DNA of the CDR3 is TGTGCCAGCGGCGAACAGGGGGCGCCCGAGACCCAGTACTTC.

As concerns this clonotype: At one end the junction does not follow the germline gene, possibly because of a read error. The rearrangement links TRBV27 to TRBJ1-6; the D is unclear. The germline CDR1 and CDR2 sequences are MNHEY and SMNVEV (reference sequence). This CDR3 is 14 amino acids long. CDR3 DNA sequence: TGTACCAGGAGTTGGAGCACCAAGAGTTCACCCCTCCACTTT. It specifies CTRSWSTKSSPLHF.

This clonotype showed up many times. This chain links TRBV20-1 with TRBJ2-7; D unresolved. V was shortened by 1 base and J by 1 base, with 14 bases between the two germline ends. Germline V gene data show CDR1 as DFQATT and CDR2 as SNEGSKA (reference sequence). The CDR3 is 15 residues long. The CDR3 bases are TGCAGTGCTAGAGTTCCTCGGGTTTCGTCCTACGAGCAGTACTTC. As protein: CSARVPRVSSYEQYF.

The gene calls are TRBV19 and TRBJ2-1, with D possibly TRBD2 on 5 matching bases. With 3 bases removed from V and 16 bases from J, the gap between germline ends came to 19 bases. Germline CDR1 LNHDA, CDR2 SQIVND (reference sequence). This CDR3 spans 13 amino acids. CDR3 sequence: CASSIGLYNERFF. The CDR3, as DNA: TGTGCCAGTAGTATTGGACTCTACAATGAGCGTTTCTTC.

In its sample, this clonotype was seen many times. The CDR3 region has the DNA TGTGCCAGCAGCTTATTCTTATTGGGCCTAGCCCCAGAGGATACGCAGTATTTT. Translation gives CASSLFLLGLAPEDTQYF. The rearrangement uses TRBV5-5 and TRBJ2-3; possible D gene TRBD2, 5 bases. The CDR3 totals 18 residues. Trimming took 2 bases from V and 6 from J, leaving 25 bases between them. CDR1 is SGHKS, CDR2 YYEKEE, per germline (reference sequence).

This clonotype was seen ten or more times. The rearrangement uses TRBV29-1 and TRBJ2-1; the D is unclear. The germline V and J ends were trimmed by 0 bases and 6 bases, with 9 bases remaining between them. Germline V CDR1 and CDR2: SQVTM, ANQGSEA. The CDR3 is 13 residues long. The CDR3 loop reads CSVEDPATNEQFF. CDR3 bases: TGCAGCGTTGAAGATCCAGCGACCAATGAGCAGTTCTTC.

This clonotype qualifies as medium-sized. The chain combines TRBV7-9 with TRBJ2-3, with 13 bases identical to TRBD2. The CDR3 has 15 residues. V trimming: 8 bases; J trimming: 3 bases; junction bases outside the gene matches: 5. Per the germline V gene, CDR1 is SEHNR and CDR2 is FQNEAQ (reference sequence). For the CDR3, the DNA is TGTGCCAGCGCGGGGACTAGCGGGACGACAGATACGCAGTATTTT. It specifies CASAGTSGTTDTQYF.

This clonotype was counted ten times or more. The chain combines TRBV7-9 with TRBJ1-2; possibly TRBD1 for D (6 bases). V was trimmed by 3 bases and J by 8 bases, leaving 19 bases between them. The CDR3 consists of 15 residues. Germline CDR1 reads SEHNR; CDR2 reads FQNEAQ (reference sequence). CDR3: CASSLDRGLLVGYTF. The DNA of the CDR3 is TGTGCCAGCAGCTTGGACCGGGGGCTCTTGGTAGGCTACACCTTC.

The chain employs TRBV28 and TRBJ2-7; 13 bases fit TRBD2. Germline V lookup: CDR1 MDHEN, CDR2 SYDVKM. With 5 bases clipped from V and 4 bases from J, the junction kept 8 bases outside the gene matches. The length of the CDR3 is 16 residues. CDR3 amino acids: CASSPLTSGRSYEQYF. CDR3 sequence (DNA): TGTGCCAGCAGTCCCCTGACTAGCGGGAGGAGTTACGAGCAGTACTTC.